The 28 T cell receptor beta chains listed next were all sequenced from one sample in a study of blood T cell repertoires in COVID-19. Method: immunoSEQ multiplex PCR; TCRdb's copy keeps in-frame clones and lacks some. Found here are tens of thousands of clones, 80% of them singletons; the top ten hold more than 7%. Sample: peripheral blood. All receptors derive from a man between 60 and 75 years old with acute or convalescent COVID-19.

This rearrangement joins TRBV7-9 to TRBJ1-6; D perhaps matches TRBD1 (5 bases). CDR1 is SEHNR, CDR2 FQNEAQ, per germline (reference sequence). The CDR3 covers 14 residues. V gave up 6 bases and J gave up 7 bases, with 13 bases separating them. Here the CDR3 reads CASREGVGNSPLHF. DNA for the CDR3: TGTGCCAGCAGGGAAGGGGTAGGGAATTCACCCCTCCACTTT.

The J gene is TRBJ2-7, the V gene TRBV27; 7 nucleotides align to TRBD2. The V and J ends lost 8 bases and 0 bases, in that order; junction bases with no gene match: 7. The CDR3 consists of 14 residues. CDR1 MNHEY and CDR2 SMNVEV come from the germline V gene (reference sequence). CDR3 DNA: TGTGCCAGCGGGGGGGGTGCAAGCTCCTACGAGCAGTACTTC. Translation: CASGGGASSYEQYF.

The CDR3 sequence is CASSQDLTFSGNTIYF. Here the CDR3 DNA reads TGTGCCAGCAGCCAAGATCTAACGTTCTCTGGAAACACCATATATTTT. The chain recombines TRBV14 with TRBJ1-3; the D is unclear. Germline V CDR1 and CDR2: SGHDN, FVKESK. The CDR3 contains 16 residues. Trimming took 0 bases from V and 0 from J, leaving 9 bases between them.

The chain recombines TRBV6-6 with TRBJ2-7, with TRBD1 identical over 9 bases. V shed 7 bases, J shed 7 bases, and the junction held 17 bases outside the gene matches. CDR1 and CDR2 from the germline V gene are MNHNY and SVGAGI (reference sequence). The CDR3 loop spans 16 amino acids. The CDR3 protein is CASKSLGTGGRGEQYF. In DNA, the CDR3 is TGTGCCAGCAAGTCTTTGGGAACAGGGGGCAGAGGGGAGCAGTACTTC.

This clone was observed once. The J gene is TRBJ2-3, the V gene TRBV19, with 8 bases identical to TRBD1. V shed 0 bases and J 5 bases; nucleotides not matched to a gene: 4. The CDR3 extends over 15 amino acids. CDR1 and CDR2 from the germline V gene are LNHDA and SQIVND (reference sequence). The CDR3 region has the DNA TGTGCCAGTAGTATAGATCAGGGGGCCAAAGATACGCAGTATTTT. Translation gives CASSIDQGAKDTQYF.

The chain uses TRBV2 and TRBJ2-3; no clear D gene. The CDR3 extends over 11 amino acids. Trimming took off 4 bases at V and 3 bases at J, with 2 bases between the two ends. Germline V gene data show CDR1 as SNHLY and CDR2 as FYNNEI. CDR3 region: CASSATDTQYF. The CDR3 bases are TGTGCCAGCAGTGCTACAGATACGCAGTATTTT.

V and J are TRBV5-1 and TRBJ1-1, with D unclear. The CDR3 runs 13 residues. The V gene lost 1 base and the J gene lost 5 bases, with 9 bases spanning the gap. Germline CDR1 is SGHRS and CDR2 is YFSETQ. CDR3 loop: CASSLLLTTEAFF. As DNA, the CDR3 is TGCGCCAGCAGCTTGCTCCTGACAACTGAAGCTTTCTTT.

The rearrangement links TRBV5-1 to TRBJ2-3; 15 bases map to TRBD2. The trim removed 3 bases at V and 0 bases at J, leaving 5 bases unmatched. This CDR3 has 18 residues. Germline CDR1 is SGHRS and CDR2 is YFSETQ. The CDR3 loop is CASSSGLAGGPSTDTQYF. The CDR3 region has the DNA TGCGCCAGCAGCTCGGGACTAGCGGGGGGCCCTAGCACAGATACGCAGTATTTT.

The chain recombines TRBV3-1 (or the pseudogene TRBV3-2) with TRBJ2-1, with TRBD2 as a possible D gene (6 bases). Germline V CDR1 and CDR2: LGHDT, YNNKEL (reference sequence). This CDR3 has 13 residues. V was cut by 4 bases and J by 6 bases, with 10 bases left in between. The CDR3: CASSPVGGNEQFF. CDR3 nucleotides: TGTGCCAGCAGCCCGGTGGGGGGCAATGAGCAGTTCTTC.

This chain uses TRBV3-1 (or the pseudogene TRBV3-2) with TRBJ1-5; no clear D gene. V was cut by 4 bases and J by 5 bases, with 6 bases left in between. CDR1 and CDR2 from the germline V gene are LGHDT and YNNKEL (reference sequence). The CDR3 sequence is 12 residues long. CDR3 amino acids: CASSRGDQPQHF. The DNA for the CDR3 is TGTGCCAGCAGCCGCGGCGATCAGCCCCAGCATTTT.

In this sample, this clone turned up a few times. This chain links TRBV4-2 with TRBJ2-3; 8 bases line up with TRBD2. Germline assignment: CDR1 LGHNA and CDR2 YNFKEQ. This CDR3 comprises 13 residues. V shed 3 bases, J shed 5 bases, and the junction held 1 base outside the gene matches. The CDR3 DNA follows: TGTGCCAGCAGCCACACTAGCGGAGATACGCAGTATTTT. It specifies CASSHTSGDTQYF.

The V gene is TRBV9, the J gene TRBJ1-5, with 8 bases lining up with TRBD1. The germline CDR1 and CDR2 sequences are SGDLS and YYNGEE. This CDR3 spans 15 amino acids. With V trimmed by 7 bases and J by 5 bases, 11 bases remained unmatched. The DNA for the CDR3 is TGTGCCAGCTCGCCTCAGGGGGCGGAGGATCAGCCCCAGCATTTT. As protein: CASSPQGAEDQPQHF.

This chain joins TRBV5-1 and TRBJ1-2; 10 bases are shared with TRBD1. CDR1 is SGHRS, CDR2 YFSETQ, per germline. The CDR3 consists of 13 residues. The V and J ends lost 3 bases and 8 bases, in that order; junction bases with no gene match: 4. CDR3 sequence reads: CASSSDRGEGYTF. Here the CDR3 DNA reads TGCGCCAGCAGCTCGGACAGGGGGGAGGGCTACACCTTC.

This chain uses TRBV7-9 with TRBJ1-6; 8 nucleotides match TRBD1. Germline V gives CDR1 SEHNR, CDR2 FQNEAQ (reference sequence). The CDR3 covers 16 residues. V lost 5 bases, J lost 3 bases, and 6 bases stayed unmatched. CDR3 nucleotide sequence: TGTGCCAGCAGCCAAGGACAGGGCTTCTATAATTCACCCCTCCACTTT. Protein product: CASSQGQGFYNSPLHF.

V usage is TRBV20-1 and J usage is TRBJ1-5; D not certain. Looked up from germline, CDR1 is DFQATT and CDR2 is SNEGSKA (reference sequence). Trimming removed 4 bases at V and 1 base at J, with 8 bases between. CDR3 length: 13 residues. CDR3 loop: CSANDGSNQPQHF. The DNA for the CDR3 is TGCAGTGCTAATGACGGGAGCAATCAGCCCCAGCATTTT.

V and J are TRBV15 and TRBJ1-1; TRBD1 aligns across 7 bases. Per the germline V gene, CDR1 is LNHNV and CDR2 is YYDKDF (reference sequence). V dropped 3 bases and J dropped 5; count of bases not matched to a gene: 6. CDR3 length: 14 residues. The CDR3 DNA is TGTGCCACCAGCAGGGAGACAGGGCGGACTGAAGCTTTCTTT. The encoded protein is CATSRETGRTEAFF.

The chain carries TRBV2 and TRBJ2-7; D unclear. Germline-derived CDR1 and CDR2 are SNHLY and FYNNEI. V was clipped by 10 bases and J by 6 bases, with 13 bases between them. This CDR3 contains 11 residues. CDR3 DNA sequence: TGTGCCACCACGTCGGCAGGCGAGCAGTACTTC. Its translation is CATTSAGEQYF.

The DNA for the CDR3 is TGTGCCAGCAGCTCCCGCATGACTAGCGGGGGGGCCTCTGGCACAGATACGCAGTATTTT. Translation: CASSSRMTSGGASGTDTQYF. This chain uses TRBV5-4 with TRBJ2-3; 14 nucleotides line up with TRBD2. After removal of 3 bases from V and 1 base from J, the junction contained 13 bases not matched to a gene. The CDR3 totals 20 residues. Germline V lookup: CDR1 SGHNT, CDR2 YYREEE (reference sequence).

V is TRBV7-3 and J is TRBJ1-3; unclear D gene. The germline V and J ends were trimmed by 2 bases and 2 bases, with 10 bases remaining between them. The CDR3 is 15 residues long. The germline CDR1 and CDR2 sequences are SGHTA and FQGTGA. The CDR3 nucleotides read TGTGCCAGCAGCTTACTTCCGGGAACTGGAAACACCATATATTTT. This encodes CASSLLPGTGNTIYF.

The CDR3 DNA reads TGTGCCACCACCCCGCGGGATCGGGAGACCCAGTACTTC. This gives the protein CATTPRDRETQYF. The chain recombines TRBV15 with TRBJ2-5; D perhaps matches TRBD2 (6 bases). Germline loops: CDR1 LNHNV, CDR2 YYDKDF (reference sequence). Trimming pared 7 bases from V and 5 bases from J, leaving 14 bases between. This CDR3 is 13 amino acids long. The full variable domain, completed using reference TRBV15 and TRBJ2-5, is DAMVIQNPRYQVTQFGKPVTLSCSQTLNHNVMYWYQQKSSQAPKLLFHYYDKDFNNEADTPDNFQSRRPNTSFCFLDIRSPGLGDTAMYLCATTPRDRETQYFGPGTRLLVL.

The V and J genes are TRBV5-4 and TRBJ1-1, with a possible D match to TRBD1 (6 bases). The V end was cut by 0 bases, the J end by 6 bases, with 12 bases between. The CDR3 loop spans 14 amino acids. Germline lookup yields CDR1 SGHNT and CDR2 YYREEE (reference sequence). The CDR3 region is CASSLAIGGSEAFF. The CDR3 nucleotides read TGTGCCAGCAGCTTGGCGATAGGGGGATCTGAAGCTTTCTTT.

This chain joins TRBV19 and TRBJ2-4; no firm D call. Between the trimmed V and J ends, which lost 6 bases and 0 bases, there was a span of 12 bases. CDR3 size: 15 residues. The V gene's germline CDR1 is LNHDA and CDR2 SQIVND (reference sequence). CDR3 residues: CASRTSNLAKNIQYF. The CDR3 DNA is TGTGCCAGTAGAACTTCGAACCTAGCCAAAAACATTCAGTACTTC.

The chain employs TRBV11-2 and TRBJ1-3; unclear D gene. Germline lookup yields CDR1 SGHAT and CDR2 FQNNGV. The CDR3 consists of 14 residues. V lost 7 bases to trimming and J lost 2 bases, with 12 bases between them. The CDR3 loop reads CASNMGLTGNTIYF. The DNA for the CDR3 is TGTGCCAGCAACATGGGCCTTACTGGAAACACCATATATTTT. The variable domain in full, with the rest retrieved from reference TRBV11-2 and TRBJ1-3, is EAGVAQSPRYKIIEKRQSVAFWCNPISGHATLYWYQQILGQGPKLLIQFQNNGVVDDSQLPKDRFSAERLKGVDSTLKIQPAKLEDSAVYLCASNMGLTGNTIYFGEGSWLTVV.

The gene calls are TRBV30 and TRBJ1-1; possibly TRBD1 for D (5 bases). Trimming took 0 bases from V and 4 from J, leaving 18 bases between them. Germline CDR1 reads GTSNPN; CDR2 reads SVGIG (reference sequence). The CDR3 loop spans 16 amino acids. The CDR3 DNA sequence: TGTGCCTGGAGTGTCGGGCAGCCGATTAGGGGCACTGAAGCTTTCTTT. Its protein product is CAWSVGQPIRGTEAFF. Combining the CDR3 with reference TRBV30 and TRBJ1-1 gives the whole variable domain SQTIHQWPATLVQPVGSPLSLECTVEGTSNPNLYWYRQAAGRGLQLLFYSVGIGQISSEVPQNLSASRPQDRQFILSSKKLLLSDSGFYLCAWSVGQPIRGTEAFFGQGTRLTVV.

The V gene is TRBV6-5, the J gene TRBJ1-2; D may be TRBD1 (5 bases). Germline V gene lookup returns CDR1 MNHEY and CDR2 SVGAGI. The CDR3 has 15 amino acids. Trimming shortened V by 7 bases and J by 4 bases, and 19 bases separated the two germline ends. CDR3 protein: CASIPGVGMGYGYTF. DNA of the CDR3: TGTGCCAGCATCCCGGGGGTGGGTATGGGCTATGGCTACACCTTC.

V gene TRBV27 combines with J gene TRBJ1-2; D is possibly TRBD1 (6 bases). This CDR3 contains 15 residues. Trimming took off 4 bases at V and 4 bases at J, with 16 bases between the two ends. Per germline, CDR1 MNHEY and CDR2 SMNVEV (reference sequence). CDR3 sequence reads: CASSSMTGQVYGYTF. The CDR3 nucleotides are TGTGCCAGCAGTTCCATGACGGGACAAGTCTATGGCTACACCTTC.

The CDR3: CATSIHKNTGELFF. In DNA form, the CDR3 reads TGTGCCACCAGCATACATAAGAACACCGGGGAGCTGTTTTTT. The V and J genes are TRBV15 and TRBJ2-2; D ambiguous. The CDR3 consists of 14 residues. CDR1 and CDR2 from the germline V gene are LNHNV and YYDKDF (reference sequence). V shed 4 bases and J shed 1 base, with 7 bases lying between them.

V and J are TRBV19 and TRBJ2-1; D is possibly TRBD2 (6 bases). There are 15 residues in the CDR3. Germline CDR1 and CDR2: LNHDA and SQIVND (reference sequence). Trimming left V 7 bases short and J 0 bases short, with 13 bases between. CDR3: CASTISGSSYNEQFF. The CDR3, as DNA: TGTGCCAGTACTATTAGCGGTAGCTCCTACAATGAGCAGTTCTTC.